The 27 T cell receptor beta chains presented below share a single source sample, sequenced in a study of blood T cells in healthy people across ages. Next came a second PCR, run for about 7 to 12 cycles, which used a sample-barcoded 5' primer along with a J-beta primer mix. TCRdb passed the 5' RACE reads through MiXCR, listing each CDR3 protein once. The sample holds 540,000 or so distinct CDR3 sequences, around half seen once. The material sequenced was blood. The receptors originated from a man older than 75 in good health.

This clonotype was found a few times. This rearrangement joins TRBV6-1 to TRBJ1-1; TRBD1 agrees at 10 bases. CDR1 is MNHNS, CDR2 SASEGT, per germline. CDR3 length: 12 amino acids. Trimming cost V 6 bases and J 9 bases; bases outside gene matches: 4. For the CDR3, the DNA is TGTGCCAGCAGCCCCGACAGGGGGCAAGCTTTCTTT. Translating gives CASSPDRGQAFF.

In this sample, this clonotype turned up a few times. The genes are TRBV6-5 and TRBJ2-2; TRBD1 might be the D (6 bases). The germline V gene encodes CDR1 MNHEY and CDR2 SVGAGI. This CDR3 is 14 amino acids long. Between the trimmed V and J ends, which lost 2 bases and 4 bases, there was a span of 8 bases. The CDR3 region is CASSYGQSTGELFF. DNA of the CDR3: TGTGCCAGCAGTTACGGACAGTCCACCGGGGAGCTGTTTTTT.

The rearrangement joins TRBV12-3 or TRBV12-4 to TRBJ1-2; D ambiguous. This CDR3 region has 14 residues. Trimming stripped 6 bases from V and 3 bases from J, with 14 bases between. CDR3 sequence: CASSSGRSHYGYTF. The CDR3 coding sequence is TGTGCCAGCAGCTCCGGGCGCAGCCACTATGGCTACACCTTC.

The rearrangement uses TRBV6-2 or TRBV6-3 and TRBJ2-6, with D perhaps TRBD1 (5 bases). Germline V lookup: CDR1 MNHEY, CDR2 SVGEGT. The CDR3 is 15 residues long. V lost 6 bases and J lost 3, with 12 bases in between. Here the CDR3 DNA reads TGTGCCAGCAGGGACATGGCTGGTGGGGCCAACGTCCTGACTTTC. Protein product: CASRDMAGGANVLTF.

The rearrangement links TRBV7-6 to TRBJ1-4; D perhaps matches TRBD1 (6 bases). Germline-derived CDR1 and CDR2 are SGHVS and FNYEAQ. The V and J ends lost 4 bases and 4 bases respectively, with 19 bases between them. This CDR3 has 17 residues. The CDR3 DNA reads TGTGCCAGCAGCTCCCGAATTGCAGGGGTCCTTAATGAAAAACTGTTTTTT. It encodes CASSSRIAGVLNEKLFF.

This clonotype was found a few times. The genes are TRBV7-3 and TRBJ2-1, with 7 nucleotides matching TRBD2. Trimming at V came to 1 base and at J to 5 bases, leaving 8 bases not matched to a gene. The CDR3 totals 16 residues. The germline V gene has CDR1 SGHTA and CDR2 FQGTGA. The CDR3 is CASSLMRLAANNEQFF. CDR3 bases: TGTGCCAGCAGCTTAATGAGGCTAGCGGCAAACAATGAGCAGTTCTTC.

This clonotype was seen many times. CDR3 region: CSASDSTDTQYF. The CDR3 region has the DNA TGCAGTGCCTCGGATAGCACAGATACGCAGTATTTT. The V call is TRBV20-1, the J call TRBJ2-3, with no clear D. Germline CDR1 and CDR2: DFQATT and SNEGSKA (reference sequence). The V gene lost 6 bases and the J gene lost 0 bases, with 7 bases spanning the gap. The CDR3 totals 12 residues.

This chain connects TRBV20-1 to TRBJ2-7; 7 nucleotides agree with TRBD1. CDR3 length: 13 amino acids. Germline lookup yields CDR1 DFQATT and CDR2 SNEGSKA (reference sequence). The junction had 10 bases not matched to a gene; V was cut back by 6 bases and J by 5 bases. Here the CDR3 DNA reads TGCAGTGCGGACGGGACAGAGGACCACGAGCAGTACTTC. Its translation: CSADGTEDHEQYF.

The rearrangement joins TRBV20-1 to TRBJ1-6; 10 bases are a match to TRBD1. Unmatched junction bases numbered 8, after V lost 5 bases and J lost 10 bases. Germline V lookup: CDR1 DFQATT, CDR2 SNEGSKA (reference sequence). The CDR3 has 14 residues. The CDR3 region is CSAAGGTGDSPLHF. The CDR3 region has the DNA TGCAGTGCTGCCGGGGGGACAGGGGACTCACCCCTCCACTTT.

This clonotype was picked up a small number of times. This sequence joins TRBV7-2 and TRBJ2-6, with D unclear. Germline V gene data show CDR1 as SGHTA and CDR2 as FQGNSA. The CDR3 runs 14 residues. V lost 10 bases to trimming and J lost 0 bases, with 10 bases between them. CDR3 DNA sequence: TGTGCCATCCTACAGCCCTCTGGGGCCAACGTCCTGACTTTC. Protein product: CAILQPSGANVLTF.

The chain joins TRBV7-9 to TRBJ2-1, with D uncertain. The V gene's germline CDR1 is SEHNR and CDR2 FQNEAQ (reference sequence). The V and J ends lost 7 bases and 8 bases respectively, with 6 bases between them. This CDR3 has 10 amino acids. This CDR3 is CASKGDEQFF. CDR3 coding DNA: TGTGCCAGCAAGGGTGATGAGCAGTTCTTC.

Details on this clonotype: At one end, the junction sequence differs from germline, possibly due to a read error. The rearrangement links TRBV6-5 to TRBJ2-3, with D unclear. Germline CDR1 and CDR2: MNHEY and SVGAGI. The CDR3 length is 10 residues. CDR3 bases: TGTGCCTCTGGCACAGTTACGCAGTATTTT. Encoded protein: CASGTVTQYF.

V usage is TRBV10-3 and J usage is TRBJ1-1; D is possibly TRBD1 (6 bases). The V gene lost 2 bases and the J gene lost 5 bases, with 15 bases spanning the gap. Germline-derived CDR1 and CDR2 are ENHRY and SYGVKD. This CDR3 has 15 residues. The CDR3 DNA is TGTGCCATCAGTGAGGGCGCAGGGGAGAGGACTGAAGCTTTCTTT. Its translation is CAISEGAGERTEAFF.

The gene calls are TRBV2 and TRBJ2-5, with D possibly matching TRBD2 (7 bases). The CDR3 consists of 16 residues. Germline values: CDR1 SNHLY, CDR2 FYNNEI. V was trimmed by 4 bases and J by 6 bases, leaving 21 bases between them. CDR3 sequence: CASSVVFERGGKTQYF. DNA for the CDR3: TGTGCCAGCAGTGTTGTATTCGAGAGGGGGGGGAAGACCCAGTACTTC. The full variable domain, with the rest looked up from reference TRBV2 and TRBJ2-5, is EPEVTQTPSHQVTQMGQEVILRCVPISNHLYFYWYRQILGQKVEFLVSFYNNEISEKSEIFDDQFSVERPDGSNFTLKIRSTKLEDSAMYFCASSVVFERGGKTQYFGPGTRLLVL.

The sample holds a few counts of this clonotype. The chain uses TRBV4-1 and TRBJ2-3; 12 bases fit TRBD2. The germline CDR1 and CDR2 sequences are MGHRA and YSYEKL. V gave up 0 bases and J gave up 5 bases; unmatched junction bases: 6. This CDR3 is 17 amino acids long. The CDR3 sequence: CASSQDYLAGGGDTQYF. In DNA, the CDR3 is TGCGCCAGCAGCCAAGATTACCTAGCGGGAGGGGGAGATACGCAGTATTTT.

The CDR3 region has the DNA TGTGCCAGCAGCGAAAGGGCCCATGGAAATGAGCAGTTCTTC. Translating gives CASSERAHGNEQFF. V usage is TRBV9 and J usage is TRBJ2-1, with D unresolved. Trimming took 3 bases from V and 7 from J, leaving 14 bases between them. Germline V gene sequence: CDR1 SGDLS, CDR2 YYNGEE. The CDR3 length is 14 residues.

This sequence joins TRBV4-3 and TRBJ2-3; possible D gene TRBD2, 6 bases. CDR1 LGHNA and CDR2 YSLEER come from the germline V gene. CDR3 length: 15 amino acids. Trimming cost V 3 bases and J 8 bases, with 18 bases left between them. CDR3 in amino acids: CASSQTHGGDGTQYF. The CDR3 bases are TGCGCCAGCAGCCAGACGCATGGCGGGGACGGTACGCAGTATTTT.

This clonotype turned up a few times. The chain carries TRBV7-2 and TRBJ2-7; D is uncertain. With 5 bases removed from V and 0 bases from J, the gap between germline ends came to 14 bases. CDR3 size: 15 residues. Germline CDR1 is SGHTA and CDR2 is FQGNSA. CDR3 sequence reads: CASSPEVINSYEQYF. The CDR3 nucleotides are TGTGCCAGCAGCCCCGAGGTCATTAACTCCTACGAGCAGTACTTC.

This clonotype showed up just a few times. DNA of the CDR3: TGTGCCAGCAGTTTAAGATCATCAGGCACCTACGAGCAGTACTTC. Residues: CASSLRSSGTYEQYF. The V gene is TRBV28, the J gene TRBJ2-7; D call uncertain. The V end was cut by 2 bases, the J end by 2 bases, with 13 bases between. Germline V gene sequence: CDR1 MDHEN, CDR2 SYDVKM. The CDR3 contains 15 residues.

CDR3 sequence: CASSQEVGHSYEQYF. The CDR3 nucleotides are TGCGCCAGCAGCCAAGAGGTGGGGCACTCCTACGAGCAGTACTTC. This chain connects TRBV4-3 to TRBJ2-7, with D maybe TRBD1 (5 bases). V lost 0 bases and J lost 0, with 9 bases in between. This CDR3 has 15 residues. Germline CDR1 LGHNA, CDR2 YSLEER.

About this clonotype: With a much larger clone just one base away, this may be a read error. This chain joins TRBV29-1 and TRBJ2-3, with TRBD2 identical over 10 bases. The CDR3 sequence is 13 residues long. CDR1 SQVTM and CDR2 ANQGSEA come from the germline V gene. Trimming removed 4 bases from V and 7 bases from J; junction bases left unmatched: 5. CDR3 protein: CSVVSGGDNTQYF. CDR3 DNA: TGCAGCGTTGTCAGCGGGGGGGACAATACGCAGTATTTT.

This chain uses TRBV20-1 with TRBJ2-1; no firm D call. The germline gives CDR1 DFQATT, CDR2 SNEGSKA (reference sequence). This CDR3 has 16 residues. With 4 bases removed from V and 7 bases from J, the gap between germline ends came to 23 bases. The CDR3 loop is CSATLPYTNAGNEQFF. The CDR3 DNA reads as TGCAGTGCTACCTTACCCTATACTAACGCCGGGAATGAGCAGTTCTTC.

This clonotype has just one count. The chain's CDR3 is CSARDLTGGSYNSPLHF. CDR3 nucleotides: TGCAGTGCTAGAGATCTCACAGGGGGCTCCTATAATTCACCCCTCCACTTT. This chain uses TRBV20-1 with TRBJ1-6, with TRBD1 identical over 8 bases. V shed 0 bases and J 0 bases; nucleotides not matched to a gene: 4. The CDR3 is 17 amino acids. Germline V lookup: CDR1 DFQATT, CDR2 SNEGSKA (reference sequence).

The sample holds many counts of this clonotype. The chain carries TRBV4-3 and TRBJ2-1; 9 positions agree with TRBD1. CDR1 and CDR2 (germline): LGHNA, YSLEER. The CDR3 is 15 amino acids. The V and J ends lost 4 bases and 4 bases, in that order; junction bases with no gene match: 5. This chain's CDR3 is CASSPPGQGYNEQFF. The CDR3 bases are TGCGCCAGCAGCCCACCGGGACAGGGATACAATGAGCAGTTCTTC.

This clonotype was seen a handful of times. The rearrangement joins TRBV20-1 to TRBJ2-3; TRBD1 is a possible D gene (6 bases). Deletions cut 6 bases from V and 2 bases from J, with 12 bases between. The V gene's germline CDR1 is DFQATT and CDR2 SNEGSKA (reference sequence). The CDR3 has 13 residues. The CDR3 DNA sequence: TGCAGTGCCGCAGGGGACCACACAGATACGCAGTATTTT. It encodes CSAAGDHTDTQYF.

The rearrangement joins TRBV20-1 to TRBJ2-7; 9 nucleotides match TRBD2. J gave up 5 bases and V 8 bases, and 16 bases lay outside the gene matches. The CDR3 covers 15 residues. Germline-derived CDR1 and CDR2 are DFQATT and SNEGSKA (reference sequence). The CDR3 loop is CSSIPGGTSPHEQYF. CDR3 DNA: TGCAGTTCCATACCGGGAGGGACTAGCCCCCACGAGCAGTACTTC.

On this clonotype: Germline and junction disagree at one end, which may indicate a read error. The chain has TRBV29-1 and TRBJ2-3; TRBD1 matches at 9 bases. This CDR3 spans 13 amino acids. Germline loops: CDR1 SQVTM, CDR2 ANQGSEA. The CDR3 nucleotides read TGCAGCGTCGAAGACAGGGGGGTGGATACGCAGTATTTT. Residues: CSVEDRGVDTQYF.